This T cell receptor (beta chain) appears in the sequencing data of a study of shared clonotypes between healthy human individuals. Each unsorted sample relied on about 94 million PBMCs as its source of genomic DNA. V was clipped by 0 bases and J by 7 bases, with 23 bases between them. CDR3 length: 18 amino acids. The germline gives CDR1 SGHRS, CDR2 YFSETQ. Execution of the assay was at deep level. Profiled with immunoSEQ multiplex PCR; TCRdb holds only in-frame clones, not every one. The sample shows some 490,000 clones, 60% to 80% of them seen only once. The rearrangement links TRBV5-1 to TRBJ2-4; D call uncertain. Sequencing used PBMCs. The sequence derives from a middle-aged woman in good health. Some clones in this sample may be carry-over from other donors' samples. CDR3 sequence reads: CASSLVPIDGTIPNIQYF. The CDR3 nucleotides are TGCGCCAGCAGCTTGGTACCTATAGATGGTACCATCCCCAACATTCAGTACTTC.